One sample yielded the 5 T cell receptor beta chains listed below, sequenced in a study of PD-1 blockade in classical Hodgkin lymphoma. This table comes from immunoSEQ multiplex PCR, and its TCRdb copy is limited to in-frame clones, with some not included. The sample lists about 14,000 clones; around 80% were seen once. The time point is: cycle 4 day 1 (C4D1), after less than 7 weeks of nivolumab. The patients all showed relapse after autologous stem cell transplantation, while their brentuximab vedotin exposure varied. This sample comprised peripheral blood mononuclear cells (PBMCs), obtained before the fourth cycle of nivolumab. All receptors derive from a human donor with classical Hodgkin lymphoma.

This clone appeared once. The chain employs TRBV27 and TRBJ2-4; 9 positions agree with TRBD1. The CDR3 is 17 amino acids. Germline lookup yields CDR1 MNHEY and CDR2 SMNVEV (reference sequence). The V gene end was trimmed by 2 bases and the J gene end by 0 bases; junction bases not matched to a gene: 5. The CDR3 DNA sequence: TGTGCCAGCAGTTTAAGTGGACAGGGGCTAGCCAAAAACATTCAGTACTTC. Translating it yields CASSLSGQGLAKNIQYF.

This clone occurred once. This chain connects TRBV4-3 to TRBJ1-2, with TRBD1 identical over 7 bases. The germline V gene has CDR1 LGHNA and CDR2 YSLEER. V shed 0 bases and J 6 bases; nucleotides not matched to a gene: 10. The CDR3 is 16 residues long. CDR3 DNA: TGCGCCAGCAGCCAAGATGAAGGGGGCCCTTACAATGGCTACACCTTC. Protein: CASSQDEGGPYNGYTF.

The chain couples TRBV11-2 to TRBJ1-2; D is undetermined. The CDR3 has 15 amino acids. Germline lookup yields CDR1 SGHAT and CDR2 FQNNGV. Trimming cost V 4 bases and J 4 bases, with 16 bases left between them. CDR3 residues: CASSSRSGSSYGYTF. CDR3 DNA sequence: TGTGCCAGCAGCTCACGTTCGGGTAGTAGCTATGGCTACACCTTC. The complete variable domain, with remaining parts taken from reference TRBV11-2 and TRBJ1-2, reads EAGVAQSPRYKIIEKRQSVAFWCNPISGHATLYWYQQILGQGPKLLIQFQNNGVVDDSQLPKDRFSAERLKGVDSTLKIQPAKLEDSAVYLCASSSRSGSSYGYTFGSGTRLTVV.

The chain combines TRBV19 with TRBJ2-7, with TRBD1 matching over 8 bases. The length of the CDR3 is 15 residues. V lost 4 bases to trimming and J lost 1 base; unmatched junction nucleotides: 6. Germline values: CDR1 LNHDA, CDR2 SQIVND (reference sequence). The CDR3 nucleotides are TGTGCCAGTAGTAGCGGCAGGGGGCCGTCCTACGAGCAGTACTTC. Amino acids: CASSSGRGPSYEQYF. Full variable domain (rest looked up from reference TRBV19 and TRBJ2-7): DGGITQSPKYLFRKEGQNVTLSCEQNLNHDAMYWYRQDPGQGLRLIYYSQIVNDFQKGDIAEGYSVSREKKESFPLTVTSAQKNPTAFYLCASSSGRGPSYEQYFGPGTRLTVT.

Here the CDR3 DNA reads TGTGCCAGCAGCTTTTCGGGTAAGACAGCCAAAAACATTCAGTACTTC. This gives the protein CASSFSGKTAKNIQYF. This sequence joins TRBV7-2 and TRBJ2-4; D gene unclear. Germline V gives CDR1 SGHTA, CDR2 FQGNSA. The V end lost 3 bases, the J end lost 0 bases, and 12 bases lay between the germline ends. CDR3 length: 16 amino acids.